The 22 T cell receptor beta chains given below trace back to one sample, sequenced in a study of blood T cell repertoires in COVID-19. Assay used: immunoSEQ multiplex PCR; TCRdb lists only in-frame clones, some missing. The sample carries 200,000 to 300,000 clones, around four fifths recorded once. Sequencing input: peripheral blood. These receptors all stem from an older woman with active or convalescent COVID-19.

V and J are TRBV2 and TRBJ2-1; 7 positions agree with TRBD1. Losses at the gene ends were 4 bases for V and 5 bases for J; bases not matched to a gene: 17. This CDR3 region has 18 residues. Germline assignment: CDR1 SNHLY and CDR2 FYNNEI. The CDR3 loop is CASSARFPSLDRDNEQFF. CDR3 sequence (DNA): TGTGCCAGCAGTGCAAGATTTCCGAGTTTAGACAGGGACAATGAGCAGTTCTTC.

The chain has TRBV12-3 or TRBV12-4 and TRBJ1-2; D perhaps matches TRBD1 (6 bases). CDR3 size: 13 residues. Trimming took off 5 bases at V and 10 bases at J, with 17 bases between the two ends. The CDR3 sequence: CASSRTASKDYTF. In DNA, the CDR3 is TGTGCCAGCAGTCGGACAGCCTCTAAGGACTACACCTTC.

The chain joins TRBV30 to TRBJ1-3; no reliable D call. The V gene's germline CDR1 is GTSNPN and CDR2 SVGIG (reference sequence). V lost 2 bases and J lost 4, with 15 bases in between. The CDR3 consists of 15 residues. This chain's CDR3 is CAWSITARGGNTIYF. CDR3 nucleotide sequence: TGTGCCTGGAGTATAACAGCGCGAGGGGGAAACACCATATATTTT. Looking up the rest from reference TRBV30 and TRBJ1-3 gives the full variable domain: SQTIHQWPATLVQPVGSPLSLECTVEGTSNPNLYWYRQAAGRGLQLLFYSVGIGQISSEVPQNLSASRPQDRQFILSSKKLLLSDSGFYLCAWSITARGGNTIYFGEGSWLTVV.

This clone came up once. The rearrangement joins TRBV11-3 to TRBJ1-1, with a possible D match to TRBD1 (5 bases). This CDR3 spans 14 amino acids. Between the trimmed V and J ends, which lost 5 bases and 0 bases, there was a span of 10 bases. The germline CDR1 and CDR2 sequences are SGHNT and YENEEA. The CDR3 spells CASSEQDMNTEAFF. In DNA, the CDR3 is TGTGCCAGCAGCGAACAGGATATGAACACTGAAGCTTTCTTT.

V and J are TRBV19 and TRBJ2-3; 7 bases align to TRBD2. Germline V gene sequence: CDR1 LNHDA, CDR2 SQIVND (reference sequence). Germline trimming cut 6 bases from V and 5 bases from J; bases unmatched to any gene: 11. The CDR3 has 15 residues. The CDR3 DNA reads as TGTGCCAGTAGGCCCCCCAGCGGGATCATAGATACGCAGTATTTT. It specifies CASRPPSGIIDTQYF. Filled out from reference TRBV19 and TRBJ2-3, the complete variable domain reads DGGITQSPKYLFRKEGQNVTLSCEQNLNHDAMYWYRQDPGQGLRLIYYSQIVNDFQKGDIAEGYSVSREKKESFPLTVTSAQKNPTAFYLCASRPPSGIIDTQYFGPGTRLTVL.

This clone appeared once. The chain recombines TRBV6-5 with TRBJ1-1; 8 bases fit TRBD1. The CDR3 spans 13 residues. In germline, CDR1 is MNHEY, CDR2 SVGAGI. The trim removed 5 bases at V and 5 bases at J, leaving 4 bases unmatched. The CDR3 DNA is TGTGCCAGCAGTACGACAGGGGAAACTGAAGCTTTCTTT. Amino acid sequence: CASSTTGETEAFF.

The chain couples TRBV5-1 to TRBJ2-2; the D is unclear. The V end lost 5 bases, the J end lost 0 bases, and 14 bases lay between the germline ends. The CDR3 loop spans 16 amino acids. Germline V gives CDR1 SGHRS, CDR2 YFSETQ. CDR3 in amino acids: CASSSYASTNTGELFF. In nucleotides, the CDR3 is TGCGCCAGCAGTAGTTATGCATCGACGAACACCGGGGAGCTGTTTTTT.

The V and J genes are TRBV11-3 and TRBJ1-6; perhaps TRBD1 as D (5 bases). Trimming took off 0 bases at V and 10 bases at J, with 19 bases between the two ends. Germline lookup yields CDR1 SGHNT and CDR2 YENEEA. The CDR3 loop spans 17 amino acids. The CDR3 DNA is TGTGCCAGCAGCTTAGATCTTCAAAGGGGTACTGGATCACCCCTCCACTTT. It yields the protein CASSLDLQRGTGSPLHF.

The chain carries TRBV7-9 and TRBJ2-7; 9 bases map to TRBD1. This CDR3 region has 13 residues. Germline CDR1 SEHNR, CDR2 FQNEAQ (reference sequence). Trimming took 3 bases from V and 7 from J; bases not matched to a gene: 4. CDR3 protein: CASSFGTGQEQYF. In DNA form, the CDR3 reads TGTGCCAGCAGCTTCGGGACAGGGCAAGAGCAGTACTTC.

This clone appeared once. The CDR3 protein is CASSSTGWDGYTF. Written as DNA, the CDR3 is TGCGCCAGCAGCTCCACAGGGTGGGATGGCTACACCTTC. The chain employs TRBV5-1 and TRBJ1-2; possible D gene TRBD1, 6 bases. The CDR3 contains 13 residues. Trimming cost V 3 bases and J 6 bases, with 12 bases left between them. Germline CDR1 SGHRS, CDR2 YFSETQ.

This chain uses TRBV5-1 with TRBJ2-3; D is possibly TRBD2 (6 bases). The CDR3 sequence is 13 residues long. CDR1 and CDR2 from the germline V gene are SGHRS and YFSETQ. Trimming cost V 4 bases and J 1 base, with 7 bases left between them. The DNA of the CDR3 is TGCGCCAGCAGCCCGGGGGGCACAGATACGCAGTATTTT. Protein sequence: CASSPGGTDTQYF.

This clone was observed a single time. This chain uses TRBV24-1 with TRBJ2-3; 9 bases map to TRBD2. With V trimmed by 1 base and J by 8 bases, 12 bases remained unmatched. The CDR3 contains 17 residues. Looked up from germline, CDR1 is KGHDR and CDR2 is SFDVKD. The CDR3 is CATSDLAREGYWGTQYF. Written as DNA, the CDR3 is TGTGCCACCAGTGATTTAGCGCGGGAGGGCTACTGGGGTACGCAGTATTTT.

The chain joins TRBV4-2 to TRBJ2-3; 9 nucleotides line up with TRBD2. CDR3 length: 15 residues. The ends lost 4 bases at V and 0 bases at J; junction bases unmatched: 2. Germline lookup yields CDR1 LGHNA and CDR2 YNFKEQ. CDR3 nucleotide sequence: TGTGCCAGCAGCCCGAGCGGGGGGAGCACAGATACGCAGTATTTT. Translating it yields CASSPSGGSTDTQYF.

The chain is built from TRBV7-9 and TRBJ2-7, with D perhaps matching TRBD1 (5 bases). The V end was cut by 4 bases, the J end by 3 bases, with 7 bases between. Germline CDR1 reads SEHNR; CDR2 reads FQNEAQ (reference sequence). The CDR3 loop spans 12 amino acids. CDR3 amino acids: CASSSTVYEQYF. The CDR3 DNA sequence: TGTGCCAGCAGCTCGACAGTCTACGAGCAGTACTTC.

This CDR3 is CASSVDRLDTEAFF. CDR3 nucleotides: TGCGCCAGCAGCGTGGACAGGCTGGACACTGAAGCTTTCTTT. This chain joins TRBV5-1 and TRBJ1-1; 7 nucleotides agree with TRBD1. The CDR3 is 14 amino acids. Germline lookup yields CDR1 SGHRS and CDR2 YFSETQ. V shed 4 bases and J 3 bases; nucleotides not matched to a gene: 6.

The rearrangement joins TRBV5-1 to TRBJ2-1, with 9 positions matching TRBD1. V was pared by 1 base and J by 8 bases, with 7 bases of the junction left unmatched. Germline V CDR1 and CDR2: SGHRS, YFSETQ. The CDR3 is 15 amino acids. In DNA form, the CDR3 reads TGCGCCAGCAGCTTGATGGGACAGGGAGTGGATGAGCAGTTCTTC. Translated: CASSLMGQGVDEQFF.

The V gene is TRBV7-9, the J gene TRBJ2-5; 10 bases fit TRBD1. Germline CDR1 and CDR2: SEHNR and FQNEAQ (reference sequence). With 3 bases clipped from V and 7 bases from J, the junction kept 11 bases outside the gene matches. CDR3 size: 16 residues. As DNA, the CDR3 is TGTGCCAGCAGCTTTTATGGGACAGGGGATACTGGGACCCAGTACTTC. As protein: CASSFYGTGDTGTQYF.

The V and J genes are TRBV9 and TRBJ2-7; 12 bases match TRBD1. Germline loops: CDR1 SGDLS, CDR2 YYNGEE. The CDR3 spans 16 residues. J was trimmed by 7 bases and V by 3 bases; bases with no gene match: 11. The CDR3 DNA is TGTGCCAGCAGCGGGGAGACGGGACAGGGGGCTCGTGAGCAGTACTTC. It translates to CASSGETGQGAREQYF.

This chain connects TRBV19 to TRBJ1-1; TRBD1 matches 10 bases. V was clipped by 5 bases and J by 6 bases; unmatched bases: 9. The CDR3 runs 15 residues. Germline-derived CDR1 and CDR2 are LNHDA and SQIVND (reference sequence). CDR3 sequence reads: CASSPLRTGGAEAFF. Here the CDR3 DNA reads TGTGCCAGTAGTCCACTAAGGACAGGGGGGGCTGAAGCTTTCTTT.

Here the CDR3 DNA reads TGTGCCAGCAACCCGGCGGGGGGCGCCGATACGCAGTATTTT. It translates to CASNPAGGADTQYF. The rearrangement uses TRBV6-5 and TRBJ2-3, with 8 bases aligning to TRBD2. Germline V gene data show CDR1 as MNHEY and CDR2 as SVGAGI. V gave up 7 bases and J gave up 6 bases; unmatched junction bases: 9. The CDR3 loop spans 14 amino acids.

The rearrangement joins TRBV6-5 to TRBJ2-5, with a possible D match to TRBD2 (7 bases). The CDR3 is made up of 14 amino acids. CDR1 and CDR2 (germline): MNHEY, SVGAGI. V was cut by 7 bases and J by 5 bases, with 17 bases left in between. CDR3 loop: CASNGGHTGETQYF. CDR3 DNA: TGTGCCAGCAACGGGGGGCACACCGGGGAGACCCAGTACTTC.

The rearrangement joins TRBV12-3 or TRBV12-4 to TRBJ2-5; no firm D call. V lost 3 bases to trimming and J lost 4 bases, with 9 bases between them. The CDR3 contains 13 residues. CDR3 in DNA: TGTGCCAGCAGTTTGGTGCAGCGAGAGACCCAGTACTTC. This encodes CASSLVQRETQYF.